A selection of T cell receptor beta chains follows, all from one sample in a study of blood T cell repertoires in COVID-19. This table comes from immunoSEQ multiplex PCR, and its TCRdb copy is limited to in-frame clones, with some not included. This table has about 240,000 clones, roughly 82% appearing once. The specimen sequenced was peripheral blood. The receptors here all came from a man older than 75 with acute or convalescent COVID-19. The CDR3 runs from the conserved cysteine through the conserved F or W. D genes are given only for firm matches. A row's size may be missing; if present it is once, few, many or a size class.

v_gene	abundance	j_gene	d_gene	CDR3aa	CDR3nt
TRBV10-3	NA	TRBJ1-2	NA	CAISGTEGGYTF	TGTGCCATCAGTGGGACAGAGGGCGGCTACACCTTC
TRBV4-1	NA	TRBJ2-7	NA	CASSPGRDSPYEQYF	TGCGCCAGCAGCCCCGGGAGGGACAGTCCCTACGAGCAGTACTTC
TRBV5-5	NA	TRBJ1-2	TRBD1	CASSLQGDYGYTF	TGTGCCAGCAGCTTACAGGGGGACTATGGCTACACCTTC
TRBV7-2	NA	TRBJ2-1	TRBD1	CASSSGTGSYNEQFF	TGTGCCAGCAGCTCCGGGACAGGGTCCTACAATGAGCAGTTCTTC
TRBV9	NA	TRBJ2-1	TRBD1	CASSAGQGTYNEQFF	TGTGCCAGCAGCGCGGGACAGGGAACCTACAATGAGCAGTTCTTC
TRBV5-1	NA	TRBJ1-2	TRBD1	CASSLGGPQGAYGYTF	TGCGCCAGCAGCTTGGGCGGCCCACAGGGGGCATATGGCTACACCTTC
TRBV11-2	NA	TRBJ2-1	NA	CASSPFNFYNEQFF	TGTGCCAGCAGCCCCTTCAACTTTTACAATGAGCAGTTCTTC
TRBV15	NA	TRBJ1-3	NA	CATSSRSTGIGNTIYF	TGTGCCACCAGCAGCAGGTCCACGGGGATTGGAAACACCATATATTTT
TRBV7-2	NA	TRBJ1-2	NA	CASSLAGGNGGYTF	TGTGCCAGCAGCTTAGCGGGGGGGAACGGTGGCTACACCTTC
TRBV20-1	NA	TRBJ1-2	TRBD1	CSAGQGGGYTF	TGCAGTGCTGGACAGGGGGGAGGCTACACCTTC
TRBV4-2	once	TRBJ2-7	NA	CASSQDDRRGSYEQYF	TGTGCCAGCAGCCAAGACGACAGGCGAGGCTCCTACGAGCAGTACTTC
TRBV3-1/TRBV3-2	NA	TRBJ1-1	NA	CASSQETGNTEAFF	TGTGCCAGCAGCCAAGAAACCGGGAACACTGAAGCTTTCTTT
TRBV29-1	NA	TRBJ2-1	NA	CSSDGGGDNEQFF	TGCAGCTCCGATGGTGGAGGGGACAATGAGCAGTTCTTC
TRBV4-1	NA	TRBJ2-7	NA	CASSAEYEQYF	TGCGCCAGCAGTGCGGAATACGAGCAGTACTTC
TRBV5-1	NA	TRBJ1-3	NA	CASSPGGGDGNTIYF	TGCGCCAGCAGCCCCGGGGGGGGCGATGGAAACACCATATATTTT
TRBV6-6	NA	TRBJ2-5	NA	CASTSRETQYF	TGTGCCAGCACCTCGAGGGAGACCCAGTACTTC
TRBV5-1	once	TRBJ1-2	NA	CASSEQGQHPYGYTF	TGCGCCAGCAGTGAGCAAGGACAGCACCCCTATGGCTACACCTTC
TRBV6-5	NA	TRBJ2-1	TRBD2	CASTPGTSFINEQFF	TGTGCCAGCACACCAGGGACTAGCTTCATAAATGAGCAGTTCTTC
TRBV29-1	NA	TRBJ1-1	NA	CSVGLANTEAFF	TGCAGCGTTGGGCTCGCGAACACTGAAGCTTTCTTT
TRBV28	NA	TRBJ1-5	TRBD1	CASSVRGLGSNQPQHF	TGTGCCAGTTCGGTCAGGGGGCTAGGTAGCAATCAGCCCCAGCATTTT
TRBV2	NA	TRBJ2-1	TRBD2	CASSLTSGTYNEQFF	TGTGCCAGCAGCCTTACTAGCGGGACGTACAATGAGCAGTTCTTC
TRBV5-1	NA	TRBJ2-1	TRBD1	CASSWRDRGNEQFF	TGCGCCAGCAGCTGGAGGGACAGGGGAAATGAGCAGTTCTTC
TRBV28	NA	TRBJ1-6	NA	CASGEAPDNSPLHF	TGTGCCAGCGGGGAGGCGCCCGATAATTCACCCCTCCACTTT
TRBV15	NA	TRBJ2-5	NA	CATSPQRGETQYF	TGTGCCACCAGCCCCCAAAGAGGAGAGACCCAGTACTTC
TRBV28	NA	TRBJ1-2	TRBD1	CASSSTGGANYGYTF	TGTGCCAGCAGTTCGACAGGGGGGGCTAACTATGGCTACACCTTC
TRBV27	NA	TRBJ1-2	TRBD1	CASSSRTGRNYGYTF	TGTGCCAGCAGTTCTCGGACAGGGAGGAACTATGGCTACACCTTC
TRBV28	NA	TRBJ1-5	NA	CASSYSGPQHF	TGTGCCAGCAGTTACTCCGGGCCCCAGCATTTT
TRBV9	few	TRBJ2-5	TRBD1	CASSRGSVQETQYF	TGTGCCAGTTCCAGGGGGTCTGTCCAAGAGACCCAGTACTTC
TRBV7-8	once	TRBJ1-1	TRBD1	CASSRGTGNTEAFF	TGTGCCAGCAGCCGAGGGACAGGGAACACTGAAGCTTTCTTT
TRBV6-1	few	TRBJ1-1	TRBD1	CASSDRGYTEAFF	TGTGCCAGCAGTGACAGGGGGTACACTGAAGCTTTCTTT
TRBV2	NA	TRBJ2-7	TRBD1	CASNWDRAENEQYF	TGTGCCAGCAATTGGGACAGGGCTGAGAACGAGCAGTACTTC
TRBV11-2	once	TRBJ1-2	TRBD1	CASSPTGQSYGYTF	TGTGCCAGCAGTCCTACGGGACAGTCCTATGGCTACACCTTC
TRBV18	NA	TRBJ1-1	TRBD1	CASQQGAGTEAFF	TGTGCCAGCCAACAGGGGGCTGGAACTGAAGCTTTCTTT
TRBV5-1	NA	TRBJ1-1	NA	CASSLVDTYTEAFF	TGCGCCAGCAGCTTGGTGGACACCTACACTGAAGCTTTCTTT
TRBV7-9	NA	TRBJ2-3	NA	CASSLGDPRDTQYF	TGTGCCAGCAGCTTAGGCGACCCCAGGGATACGCAGTATTTT
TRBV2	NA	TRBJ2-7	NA	CASSEPGTYEQYF	TGTGCCAGCAGTGAGCCAGGGACCTACGAGCAGTACTTC
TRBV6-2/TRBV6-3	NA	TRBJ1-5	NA	CASSASGAGSNQPQHF	TGTGCCAGCAGTGCCTCAGGGGCAGGAAGCAATCAGCCCCAGCATTTT
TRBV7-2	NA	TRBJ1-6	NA	CASSPNTPGVGLHF	TGTGCCAGCAGCCCAAACACCCCCGGAGTAGGACTCCACTTT
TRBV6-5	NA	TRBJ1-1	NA	CASSFTTGTEAFF	TGTGCCAGCAGTTTTACGACAGGCACTGAAGCTTTCTTT
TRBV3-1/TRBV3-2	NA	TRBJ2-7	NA	CASSQAGASYEQYF	TGTGCCAGCAGCCAGGCGGGGGCCTCCTACGAGCAGTACTTC
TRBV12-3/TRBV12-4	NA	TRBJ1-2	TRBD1	CASSLTGANGYTF	TGTGCCAGCAGTTTAACAGGGGCCAATGGCTACACCTTC
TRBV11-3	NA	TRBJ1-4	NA	CASSLGVEKLFF	TGTGCCAGCAGCCTGGGAGTAGAAAAACTGTTTTTT
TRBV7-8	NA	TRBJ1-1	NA	CASSLTTGGRNTEAFF	TGTGCCAGCAGCTTAACCACCGGGGGGCGGAACACTGAAGCTTTCTTT
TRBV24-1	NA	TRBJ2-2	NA	CATSSAGQLTGELFF	TGTGCCACCAGTTCCGCCGGACAGCTCACCGGGGAGCTGTTTTTT
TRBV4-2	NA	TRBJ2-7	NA	CASSQGDPLRDEQYF	TGTGCCAGCAGCCAGGGAGACCCCCTGAGGGATGAGCAGTACTTC
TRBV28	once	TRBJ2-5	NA	CASGLSTVQETQYF	TGTGCCAGCGGACTATCGACGGTACAAGAGACCCAGTACTTC
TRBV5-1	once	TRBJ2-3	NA	CASSPGTADTQYF	TGCGCCAGCAGCCCTGGGACTGCAGATACGCAGTATTTT
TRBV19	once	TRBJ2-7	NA	CASSNQGTYEQYF	TGTGCCAGCTCGAATCAGGGAACCTACGAGCAGTACTTC
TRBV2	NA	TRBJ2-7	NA	CASSDPFYEQYF	TGTGCCAGCAGTGATCCGTTCTACGAGCAGTACTTC